This TCR beta chain was documented in a study of cytotoxic CD8 clonotypes in ibrutinib-treated CLL. Cryopreserved PBMCs provided around 2 micrograms of genomic DNA for the TCR beta libraries. Sequenced by immunoSEQ multiplex PCR; TCRdb stores in-frame clones only, minus some. This sample has 130,000 or so clones; approximately 83% occur once, and the top ten carry approximately 2%. Notes on this clone: At one end the junction does not follow the germline gene, possibly because of a read error.

This CDR3 is 13 amino acids long. Looked up from germline, CDR1 is SGHRS and CDR2 is YFSETQ. The V and J genes are TRBV5-1 and TRBJ1-4; no clear D gene. The origin of this receptor is a human donor with chronic lymphocytic leukemia. The starting material was PBMCs, obtained after 24 months of ibrutinib treatment. CDR3 nucleotides: TGCGCCAGTTCCGGGTCAACTAATGAAAGACTGTTTTTT. As protein: CASSGSTNERLFF.